These 11 T cell receptor beta chains originate from one sample sequenced in a study of blood T cell repertoires in COVID-19. The table came from immunoSEQ multiplex PCR; TCRdb's copy has only in-frame clones and leaves some out. In the table there are about 58,000 clones, more than 70% of which are singletons. Sample: peripheral blood. The receptors were gathered from a man between 35 and 55 years old with active COVID-19.

The chain couples TRBV30 to TRBJ2-7; D might be TRBD2 (5 bases). Germline CDR1 and CDR2: GTSNPN and SVGIG (reference sequence). The CDR3 contains 15 residues. Trimming cost V 1 base and J 0 bases, with 13 bases left between them. The CDR3 here is CAWSDTRAHSYEQYF. The CDR3 nucleotides are TGTGCCTGGAGTGATACTAGGGCCCACTCCTACGAGCAGTACTTC.

The chain is built from TRBV3-1 (or the pseudogene TRBV3-2) and TRBJ2-3; the match to TRBD2 covers 11 bases. The CDR3 has 14 amino acids. Germline assignment: CDR1 LGHDT and CDR2 YNNKEL (reference sequence). The junction had 7 bases not matched to a gene; V was cut back by 6 bases and J by 8 bases. CDR3 residues: CASRGTSGTSTQYF. CDR3 nucleotides: TGTGCCAGCAGAGGGACTAGCGGCACATCTACGCAGTATTTT.

This rearrangement joins TRBV2 to TRBJ2-5; 7 bases are a match to TRBD2. Germline V CDR1 and CDR2: SNHLY, FYNNEI. CDR3 length: 15 residues. V lost 4 bases, J lost 2 bases, and 7 bases stayed unmatched. CDR3 amino acids: CASSAYLAEQETQYF. The CDR3 nucleotides are TGTGCCAGCAGTGCCTACCTAGCGGAACAAGAGACCCAGTACTTC. The full variable domain, rest sourced from reference TRBV2 and TRBJ2-5, is EPEVTQTPSHQVTQMGQEVILRCVPISNHLYFYWYRQILGQKVEFLVSFYNNEISEKSEIFDDQFSVERPDGSNFTLKIRSTKLEDSAMYFCASSAYLAEQETQYFGPGTRLLVL.

J is TRBJ2-3 and V is TRBV28; no clear D. V lost 5 bases to trimming and J lost 4 bases, with 19 bases between them. The CDR3 extends over 16 amino acids. Germline V gene sequence: CDR1 MDHEN, CDR2 SYDVKM. CDR3 region: CASSPLPRGFADTQYF. As DNA, the CDR3 is TGTGCCAGCAGTCCCTTGCCCCGAGGATTCGCAGATACGCAGTATTTT.

The V gene is TRBV6-5, the J gene TRBJ2-7, with D perhaps TRBD2 (6 bases). The CDR3 is 12 residues long. Between the trimmed V and J ends, which lost 7 bases and 5 bases, there was a span of 12 bases. Germline V gives CDR1 MNHEY, CDR2 SVGAGI. The CDR3 DNA is TGTGCCAGCACCTTGACTAGAGACGAGCAGTACTTC. Amino acids: CASTLTRDEQYF.

V usage is TRBV19 and J usage is TRBJ2-7; no definite D call. Trimming removed 6 bases from V and 0 bases from J, with 15 bases in between. Germline V lookup: CDR1 LNHDA, CDR2 SQIVND (reference sequence). The CDR3 loop spans 15 amino acids. CDR3 nucleotide sequence: TGTGCCAGTAGCTGGCAGATAAGTCCCTCCTACGAGCAGTACTTC. The encoded protein is CASSWQISPSYEQYF.

This chain joins TRBV19 and TRBJ1-1; 8 bases are shared with TRBD1. The CDR3 contains 15 residues. Trimming took 11 bases from V and 5 from J; bases not matched to a gene: 16. CDR1 and CDR2 (germline): LNHDA, SQIVND (reference sequence). The CDR3 bases are TGTGCCTCCAGGGGGCCCGAAGGGAGAAGGACTGAAGCTTTCTTT. Its translation is CASRGPEGRRTEAFF.

The rearrangement joins TRBV12-5 to TRBJ1-1; D is possibly TRBD1 (6 bases). Germline CDR1 and CDR2: LGHNT and FRNRAP. Trimming left V 0 bases short and J 4 bases short, with 21 bases between. The CDR3 runs 18 residues. The DNA of the CDR3 is TGTGCTAGTGGTTTGGTAAGGGGGTCAGGGGAAGGCATCACTGAAGCTTTCTTT. Its translation is CASGLVRGSGEGITEAFF. Looking up the rest from reference TRBV12-5 and TRBJ1-1 gives the full variable domain: DARVTQTPRHKVTEMGQEVTMRCQPILGHNTVFWYRQTMMQGLELLAYFRNRAPLDDSGMPKDRFSAEMPDATLATLKIQPSEPRDSAVYFCASGLVRGSGEGITEAFFGQGTRLTVV.

The CDR3, as DNA: TGTGCCAGCACCAGGGGAGCGGGAGGGCTTATGGATACGCAGTATTTT. Its translation is CASTRGAGGLMDTQYF. The gene calls are TRBV7-6 and TRBJ2-3, with TRBD2 identical over 10 bases. The CDR3 length is 16 residues. Germline V gene data show CDR1 as SGHVS and CDR2 as FNYEAQ. Unmatched junction bases numbered 13, after V lost 7 bases and J lost 6 bases.

The chain carries TRBV28 and TRBJ2-7, with TRBD2 matching over 8 bases. V lost 6 bases to trimming and J lost 7 bases; unmatched junction nucleotides: 11. The CDR3 length is 14 residues. CDR1 is MDHEN, CDR2 SYDVKM, per germline. The CDR3, as DNA: TGTGCCAGCAGCCCCTATGGGGGACTAGGAGAGCAGTACTTC. Translated: CASSPYGGLGEQYF.

The chain uses TRBV9 and TRBJ2-5; TRBD2 matches 10 bases. This CDR3 is built from 14 residues. CDR1 is SGDLS and CDR2 is YYNGEE in the germline V gene. J gave up 3 bases and V 4 bases, and 3 bases lay outside the gene matches. CDR3 region: CASSPGTSEETQYF. DNA of the CDR3: TGTGCCAGCAGCCCCGGGACTAGCGAAGAGACCCAGTACTTC.